The 29 T cell receptor beta chains reported below all come from one sample, sequenced in a study of blood T cell repertoires in COVID-19. Here immunoSEQ multiplex PCR was the method, and the copy in TCRdb shows in-frame clones only, minus some. This table holds roughly 200,000 clones, 70% to 90% found once. The material sequenced was peripheral blood. Receptors were obtained from a woman aged 18-29 years who had recovered from COVID-19.

This clone was counted a single time. The genes are TRBV9 and TRBJ1-1; D is undetermined. This CDR3 comprises 14 residues. The germline gives CDR1 SGDLS, CDR2 YYNGEE. V was trimmed by 0 bases and J by 1 base, leaving 7 bases between them. The DNA for the CDR3 is TGTGCCAGCAGCGTAGTCGTCGGGAACACTGAAGCTTTCTTT. This codes for CASSVVVGNTEAFF.

This clone was detected only a few times. The V call is TRBV4-2, the J call TRBJ2-1, with 9 bases that match TRBD2. The CDR3 is made up of 16 amino acids. CDR1 and CDR2 from the germline V gene are LGHNA and YNFKEQ. V shed 2 bases, J shed 9 bases, and the junction held 11 bases outside the gene matches. The DNA of the CDR3 is TGTGCCAGCAGCCAAACCATAGCGGGAGTTGTCACTGAGCAGTTCTTC. This codes for CASSQTIAGVVTEQFF.

The chain is built from TRBV12-3 or TRBV12-4 and TRBJ1-2; TRBD1 is a possible D gene (5 bases). This CDR3 is built from 13 residues. The germline V and J ends were trimmed by 7 bases and 4 bases, with 13 bases remaining between them. The CDR3 region is CASTLRGSYGYTF. The CDR3, as DNA: TGTGCCAGCACTCTCCGGGGGTCCTATGGCTACACCTTC.

The J gene is TRBJ1-5, the V gene TRBV30; TRBD1 agrees at 8 bases. The CDR3 runs 13 residues. V shed 3 bases, J shed 4 bases, and the junction held 2 bases outside the gene matches. Looked up from germline, CDR1 is GTSNPN and CDR2 is SVGIG (reference sequence). CDR3 protein: CAWRQGENQPQHF. The CDR3 bases are TGTGCCTGGAGACAGGGGGAGAATCAGCCCCAGCATTTT.

The chain links TRBV7-3 to TRBJ2-1; D is possibly TRBD1 (6 bases). V was clipped by 0 bases and J by 8 bases, with 20 bases between them. The CDR3 covers 17 residues. The V gene's germline CDR1 is SGHTA and CDR2 FQGTGA. The CDR3 region has the DNA TGTGCCAGCAGCTTAACGGTGGGGGCGGCTAGTCTCGATGAGCAGTTCTTC. Its translation: CASSLTVGAASLDEQFF.

A single count supports this clone. V is TRBV6-2 or TRBV6-3 and J is TRBJ1-2, with D unresolved. The CDR3 contains 16 residues. Germline CDR1 and CDR2: MNHEY and SVGEGT. The ends were cut back, 0 bases at V and 6 bases at J, with 17 bases in the middle. This CDR3 is CASSYSTFGVTDGYTF. DNA of the CDR3: TGTGCCAGCAGTTACTCGACGTTCGGGGTAACGGATGGCTACACCTTC.

The chain has TRBV10-3 and TRBJ1-5, with 9 positions matching TRBD1. CDR1 and CDR2 from the germline V gene are ENHRY and SYGVKD. Trimming removed 6 bases from V and 3 bases from J; junction bases left unmatched: 6. The CDR3 has 15 amino acids. The CDR3 spells CAISQTGGSNQPQHF. In DNA, the CDR3 is TGTGCCATCAGCCAGACAGGGGGGTCCAATCAGCCCCAGCATTTT.

The J gene is TRBJ2-7, the V gene TRBV5-4; TRBD1 agrees at 10 bases. V gave up 3 bases and J gave up 3 bases; unmatched junction bases: 6. The CDR3 is 15 residues long. The V gene's germline CDR1 is SGHNT and CDR2 YYREEE (reference sequence). CDR3 in amino acids: CASSWGTGVFYEQYF. As DNA, the CDR3 is TGTGCCAGCAGCTGGGGGACAGGGGTTTTCTACGAGCAGTACTTC. Full variable domain (missing parts from reference TRBV5-4 and TRBJ2-7): ETGVTQSPTHLIKTRGQQVTLRCSSQSGHNTVSWYQQALGQGPQFIFQYYREEENGRGNFPPRFSGLQFPNYSSELNVNALELDDSALYLCASSWGTGVFYEQYFGPGTRLTVT.

The CDR3, as DNA: TGTGCCAGCAGTCTACTGACAAACCCAGATACGCAGTATTTT. Protein sequence: CASSLLTNPDTQYF. The chain has TRBV27 and TRBJ2-3; D is ambiguous. CDR3 length equals 14 residues. The germline V gene has CDR1 MNHEY and CDR2 SMNVEV (reference sequence). With 5 bases removed from V and 4 bases from J, the gap between germline ends came to 13 bases.

The sample holds one count of this clone. The V call is TRBV5-6, the J call TRBJ1-3; 7 bases are shared with TRBD1. The CDR3 extends over 17 amino acids. J lost 0 bases, V lost 0 bases, and 6 bases had no gene match. Per germline, CDR1 SGHDT and CDR2 YYEEEE. CDR3 residues: CASSLEGALSSGNTIYF. DNA of the CDR3: TGTGCCAGCAGCTTGGAGGGGGCTCTTTCCTCTGGAAACACCATATATTTT.

In its sample, this clone was seen a few times. This chain connects TRBV7-2 to TRBJ2-7, with 8 bases aligning to TRBD1. Germline V gene data show CDR1 as SGHTA and CDR2 as FQGNSA. This CDR3 region has 15 residues. The trim removed 5 bases at V and 6 bases at J, leaving 12 bases unmatched. CDR3 sequence (DNA): TGTGCCAGCAGCCCAGAGGGGATAGGGACAGGCGAGCAGTACTTC. It codes for CASSPEGIGTGEQYF.

This chain joins TRBV30 and TRBJ1-1; 9 nucleotides line up with TRBD1. CDR1 and CDR2 (germline): GTSNPN, SVGIG (reference sequence). The CDR3 is 15 amino acids. V was clipped by 4 bases and J by 1 base; unmatched bases: 7. CDR3: CAWKGTGSPNTEAFF. CDR3 nucleotide sequence: TGTGCCTGGAAGGGGACAGGGAGTCCGAACACTGAAGCTTTCTTT. Together with reference TRBV30 and TRBJ1-1, the CDR3 gives the full variable domain: SQTIHQWPATLVQPVGSPLSLECTVEGTSNPNLYWYRQAAGRGLQLLFYSVGIGQISSEVPQNLSASRPQDRQFILSSKKLLLSDSGFYLCAWKGTGSPNTEAFFGQGTRLTVV.

The V and J genes are TRBV5-1 and TRBJ2-1, with TRBD2 identical over 11 bases. This CDR3 has 16 residues. Germline trimming cut 2 bases from V and 0 bases from J; bases unmatched to any gene: 1. CDR1 is SGHRS, CDR2 YFSETQ, per germline. CDR3 sequence: CASSFTSGSSYNEQFF. CDR3 DNA: TGCGCCAGCAGCTTTACTAGCGGGAGCTCCTACAATGAGCAGTTCTTC.

This clone appeared a single time. The V gene is TRBV12-5, the J gene TRBJ1-1, with D perhaps TRBD1 (5 bases). CDR3 length: 15 residues. Germline CDR1 reads LGHNT; CDR2 reads FRNRAP. V lost 4 bases to trimming and J lost 0 bases, with 12 bases between them. CDR3 sequence: CASGWGERLNTEAFF. In DNA, the CDR3 is TGTGCTAGTGGTTGGGGGGAACGACTGAACACTGAAGCTTTCTTT.

This chain joins TRBV4-2 and TRBJ2-3; D is possibly TRBD2 (6 bases). Germline V gene sequence: CDR1 LGHNA, CDR2 YNFKEQ. CDR3 length: 16 amino acids. Trimming removed 0 bases at V and 2 bases at J, with 12 bases between. CDR3 in amino acids: CASSQDSGVNTDTQYF. The CDR3 bases are TGTGCCAGCAGCCAAGATTCGGGAGTTAACACAGATACGCAGTATTTT.

The chain employs TRBV4-1 and TRBJ2-7; D call uncertain. The CDR3 has 12 amino acids. With 1 base removed from V and 5 bases from J, the gap between germline ends came to 6 bases. Germline values: CDR1 MGHRA, CDR2 YSYEKL. The CDR3, as DNA: TGCGCCAGCAGCCAAGGGCCAGACGAGCAGTACTTC. Translating it yields CASSQGPDEQYF.

V gene TRBV29-1 combines with J gene TRBJ2-7; 10 nucleotides agree with TRBD1. The CDR3 spans 13 residues. Germline loops: CDR1 SQVTM, CDR2 ANQGSEA. Trimming cost V 3 bases and J 4 bases; bases outside gene matches: 3. CDR3 residues: CSVEGQGRYEQYF. Written as DNA, the CDR3 is TGCAGCGTTGAGGGACAGGGGAGATACGAGCAGTACTTC.

This sequence joins TRBV5-1 and TRBJ1-4; 10 positions match TRBD1. The CDR3 extends over 14 amino acids. Trimming cost V 5 bases and J 8 bases; bases outside gene matches: 6. Germline V gene data show CDR1 as SGHRS and CDR2 as YFSETQ. DNA of the CDR3: TGCGCCAGCAGTTCCGACAGGGGGCGGGAAAAACTGTTTTTT. Its protein is CASSSDRGREKLFF.

This clone has only a few counts. This chain links TRBV3-1 (or the pseudogene TRBV3-2) with TRBJ1-1; no clear D gene. Germline CDR1 and CDR2: LGHDT and YNNKEL (reference sequence). The V end lost 3 bases, the J end lost 4 bases, and 9 bases lay between the germline ends. The CDR3 spans 13 residues. The CDR3 spells CASSHSIVTEAFF. The DNA of the CDR3 is TGTGCCAGCAGCCATAGTATCGTCACTGAAGCTTTCTTT.

As for this clone: The sample contains more than one DNA sequence encoding this CDR3. This chain joins TRBV27 and TRBJ2-1; the match to TRBD2 covers 9 bases. The V gene's germline CDR1 is MNHEY and CDR2 SMNVEV (reference sequence). With V trimmed by 2 bases and J by 6 bases, 5 bases remained unmatched. The CDR3 covers 15 residues. CDR3: CASSLVAGGGNEQFF. The DNA of the CDR3 is TGTGCCAGCAGTTTAGTGGCGGGAGGGGGCAATGAGCAGTTCTTC.

This chain connects TRBV27 to TRBJ1-2; TRBD1 matches at 7 bases. The trim removed 5 bases at V and 4 bases at J, leaving 7 bases unmatched. There are 14 residues in the CDR3. Germline V CDR1 and CDR2: MNHEY, SMNVEV (reference sequence). CDR3 loop: CASSRTGASYGYTF. Here the CDR3 DNA reads TGTGCCAGCAGTCGGACAGGAGCCTCCTATGGCTACACCTTC.

The chain employs TRBV4-3 and TRBJ2-7; 10 bases are shared with TRBD2. CDR1 and CDR2 from the germline V gene are LGHNA and YSLEER. Losses at the gene ends were 4 bases for V and 7 bases for J; bases not matched to a gene: 13. This CDR3 is 16 amino acids long. The CDR3 DNA sequence: TGCGCCAGCAGCCCCTCTAGTAGGACTAGCGGTGGAGAGCAGTACTTC. This encodes CASSPSSRTSGGEQYF.

The chain links TRBV19 to TRBJ2-1; weak D call: TRBD2 (5 bases). The CDR3 contains 14 residues. Germline CDR1 LNHDA, CDR2 SQIVND (reference sequence). The V gene lost 6 bases and the J gene lost 4 bases, with 13 bases spanning the gap. The CDR3 region is CASSVGAEYNEQFF. CDR3 sequence (DNA): TGTGCCAGTAGCGTCGGAGCGGAGTACAATGAGCAGTTCTTC.

This clone was observed once. This rearrangement joins TRBV18 to TRBJ2-1, with TRBD1 identical over 10 bases. With 6 bases clipped from V and 3 bases from J, the junction kept 2 bases outside the gene matches. CDR1 is KGHSH, CDR2 LQKENI, per germline. The length of the CDR3 is 14 residues. The DNA of the CDR3 is TGTGCCAGCTCGACAGGGGGCAACTACAATGAGCAGTTCTTC. Translated, it gives CASSTGGNYNEQFF.

The V call is TRBV19, the J call TRBJ1-1; D remains unclear. Germline V gene lookup returns CDR1 LNHDA and CDR2 SQIVND (reference sequence). This CDR3 spans 13 amino acids. Trimming stripped 4 bases from V and 1 base from J, with 7 bases between. The CDR3 region is CASSSYPNTEAFF. Written as DNA, the CDR3 is TGTGCCAGTAGTAGCTACCCGAACACTGAAGCTTTCTTT.

The CDR3 sequence is CASSSYSLNTEAFF. The DNA of the CDR3 is TGTGCCAGCAGTTCGTACAGCCTGAACACTGAAGCTTTCTTT. This rearrangement joins TRBV6-2 or TRBV6-3 to TRBJ1-1; unclear D gene. This CDR3 spans 14 amino acids. The V end lost 4 bases, the J end lost 0 bases, and 9 bases lay between the germline ends. The germline V gene encodes CDR1 MNHEY and CDR2 SVGEGT.

V gene TRBV4-1 combines with J gene TRBJ2-5; a possible D gene is TRBD2 (6 bases). There are 13 residues in the CDR3. Germline lookup yields CDR1 MGHRA and CDR2 YSYEKL. Trimming removed 4 bases at V and 5 bases at J, with 11 bases between. The CDR3 is CASSPTEGETQYF. CDR3 nucleotide sequence: TGCGCCAGCAGCCCGACGGAGGGGGAGACCCAGTACTTC.

The chain joins TRBV6-4 to TRBJ2-1; D gene ambiguous. V lost 5 bases and J lost 0, with 14 bases in between. The CDR3 consists of 16 residues. The germline V gene encodes CDR1 MRHNA and CDR2 SNTAGT. CDR3 sequence: CASSSLGSSSYNEQFF. The CDR3 DNA reads TGTGCCAGCAGTAGTCTCGGGTCTAGCTCCTACAATGAGCAGTTCTTC.

The V call is TRBV2, the J call TRBJ1-1; D unresolved. The CDR3 is 12 residues long. The germline gives CDR1 SNHLY, CDR2 FYNNEI. V lost 3 bases to trimming and J lost 6 bases, with 8 bases between them. CDR3: CASSDQVAEAFF. The CDR3, as DNA: TGTGCCAGCAGTGACCAGGTTGCTGAAGCTTTCTTT.